This TCR beta chain was documented in a study of control samples from healthy donors and cancer patients. Repertoires were generated with immunoSEQ multiplex PCR, while TCRdb's copy carries only in-frame clones and drops some. The table shows fewer than 200,000 clones, with 80% to 95% occurring only once. V lost 6 bases, J lost 3 bases, and 10 bases lay in between. CDR1 is MNHEY, CDR2 SVGAGI, per germline. The CDR3 has 13 residues. The receptor was derived from a man aged 18 to 29 in good health. This chain uses TRBV6-5 with TRBJ2-3; TRBD1 or TRBD2 may be the D gene (6 bases each). The sequenced sample was blood. The CDR3 DNA reads TGTGCCAGCAGGAGGGGGGAGACAGATACGCAGTATTTT. It yields the protein CASRRGETDTQYF.